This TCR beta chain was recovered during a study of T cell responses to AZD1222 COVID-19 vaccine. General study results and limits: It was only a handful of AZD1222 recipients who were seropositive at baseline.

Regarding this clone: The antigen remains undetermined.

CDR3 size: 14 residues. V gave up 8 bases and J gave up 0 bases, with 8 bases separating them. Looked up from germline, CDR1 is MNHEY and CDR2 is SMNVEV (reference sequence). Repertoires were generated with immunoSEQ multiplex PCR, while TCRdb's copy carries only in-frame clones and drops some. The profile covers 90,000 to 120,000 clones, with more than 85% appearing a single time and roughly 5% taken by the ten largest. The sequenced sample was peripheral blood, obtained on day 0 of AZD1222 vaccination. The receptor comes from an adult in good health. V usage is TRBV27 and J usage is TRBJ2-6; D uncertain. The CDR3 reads CASGPLSGANVLTF. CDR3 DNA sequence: TGTGCCAGCGGCCCCCTCTCTGGGGCCAACGTCCTGACTTTC.